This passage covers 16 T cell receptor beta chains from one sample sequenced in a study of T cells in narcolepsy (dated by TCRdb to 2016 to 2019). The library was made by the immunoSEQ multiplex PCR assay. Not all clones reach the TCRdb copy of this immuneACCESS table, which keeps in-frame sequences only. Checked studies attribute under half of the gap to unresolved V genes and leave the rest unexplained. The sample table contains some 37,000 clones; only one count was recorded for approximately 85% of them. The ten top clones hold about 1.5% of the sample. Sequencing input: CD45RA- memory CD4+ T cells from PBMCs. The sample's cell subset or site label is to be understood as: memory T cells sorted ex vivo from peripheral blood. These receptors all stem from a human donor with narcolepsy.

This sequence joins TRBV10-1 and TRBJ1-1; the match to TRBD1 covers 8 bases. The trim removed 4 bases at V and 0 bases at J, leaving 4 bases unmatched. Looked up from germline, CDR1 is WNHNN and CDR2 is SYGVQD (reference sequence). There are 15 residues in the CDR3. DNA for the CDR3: TGCGCCAGCAGTGTTCGACAGGGGATGAACACTGAAGCTTTCTTT. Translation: CASSVRQGMNTEAFF.

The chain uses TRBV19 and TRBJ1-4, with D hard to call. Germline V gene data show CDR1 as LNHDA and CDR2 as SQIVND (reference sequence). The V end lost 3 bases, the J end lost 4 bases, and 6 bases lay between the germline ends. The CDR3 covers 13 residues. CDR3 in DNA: TGTGCCAGTAGTATCAGGAGTAATGAAAAACTGTTTTTT. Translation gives CASSIRSNEKLFF.

For the CDR3, the DNA is TGTGCCAGCAGCCGCACGGGGGGGCTCGATACGCAGTATTTT. Protein product: CASSRTGGLDTQYF. The chain uses TRBV7-7 and TRBJ2-3; 8 nucleotides align to TRBD2. The CDR3 covers 14 residues. With 5 bases clipped from V and 6 bases from J, the junction kept 7 bases outside the gene matches. Germline CDR1 is SSHAT and CDR2 is FNYEAQ (reference sequence).

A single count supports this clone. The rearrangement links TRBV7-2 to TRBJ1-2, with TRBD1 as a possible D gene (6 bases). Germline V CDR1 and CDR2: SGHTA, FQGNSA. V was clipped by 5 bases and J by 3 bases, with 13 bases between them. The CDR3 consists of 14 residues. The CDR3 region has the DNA TGTGCCAGCAGCCCCGAAGGGGGGGACTATGGCTACACCTTC. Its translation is CASSPEGGDYGYTF.

The CDR3 region is CASTLLGLAGTYEQYF. The CDR3 DNA sequence: TGTGCCAGCACCTTACTGGGGCTAGCGGGGACCTACGAGCAGTACTTC. V and J are TRBV6-6 and TRBJ2-5; TRBD2 matches 9 bases. Judging by the DNA end, TRBJ2-7 fits better; the J call may be wrong. The germline V gene encodes CDR1 MNHNY and CDR2 SVGAGI (reference sequence). The CDR3 has 16 residues.

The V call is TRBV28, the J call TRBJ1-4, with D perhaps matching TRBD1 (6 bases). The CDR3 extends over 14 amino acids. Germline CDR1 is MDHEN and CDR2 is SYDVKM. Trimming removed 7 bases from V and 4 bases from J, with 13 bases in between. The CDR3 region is CASTPGTFNEKLFF. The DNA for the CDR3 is TGTGCCAGCACCCCCGGGACATTTAATGAAAAACTGTTTTTT.

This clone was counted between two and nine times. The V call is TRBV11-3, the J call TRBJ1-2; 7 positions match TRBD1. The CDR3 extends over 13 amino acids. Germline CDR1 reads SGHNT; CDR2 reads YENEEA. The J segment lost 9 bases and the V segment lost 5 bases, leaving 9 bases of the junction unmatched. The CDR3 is CASSQRQGVSYTF. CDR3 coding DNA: TGTGCCAGCAGCCAACGGCAGGGGGTCAGCTACACCTTC.

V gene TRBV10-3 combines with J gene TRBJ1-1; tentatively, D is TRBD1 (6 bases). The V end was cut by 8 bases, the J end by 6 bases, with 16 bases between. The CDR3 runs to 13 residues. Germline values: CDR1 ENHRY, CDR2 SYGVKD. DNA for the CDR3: TGTGCCATCGGGACACTCGGAGCTTCTGAAGCTTTCTTT. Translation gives CAIGTLGASEAFF.

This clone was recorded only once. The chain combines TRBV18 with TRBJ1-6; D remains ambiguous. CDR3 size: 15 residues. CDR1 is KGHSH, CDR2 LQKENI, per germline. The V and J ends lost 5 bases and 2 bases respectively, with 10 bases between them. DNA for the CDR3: TGTGCCAGCTCAGAACGGGCACCCTATAATTCACCCCTCCACTTT. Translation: CASSERAPYNSPLHF. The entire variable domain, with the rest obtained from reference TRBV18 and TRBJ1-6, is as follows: NAGVMQNPRHLVRRRGQEARLRCSPMKGHSHVYWYRQLPEEGLKFMVYLQKENIIDESGMPKERFSAEFPKEGPSILRIQQVVRGDSAAYFCASSERAPYNSPLHFGNGTRLTVT.

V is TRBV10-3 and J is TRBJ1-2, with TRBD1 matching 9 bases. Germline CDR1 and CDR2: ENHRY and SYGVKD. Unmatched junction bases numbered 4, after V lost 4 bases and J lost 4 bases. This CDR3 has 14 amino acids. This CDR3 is CAISGTGGTYGYTF. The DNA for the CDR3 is TGTGCCATCAGTGGCACAGGGGGCACCTATGGCTACACCTTC.

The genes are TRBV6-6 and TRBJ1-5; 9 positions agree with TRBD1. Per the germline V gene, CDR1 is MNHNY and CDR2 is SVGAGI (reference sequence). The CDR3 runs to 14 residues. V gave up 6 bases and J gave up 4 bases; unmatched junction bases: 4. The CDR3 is CASRAGQGNQPQHF. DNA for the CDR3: TGTGCCAGCAGGGCGGGACAGGGTAATCAGCCCCAGCATTTT.

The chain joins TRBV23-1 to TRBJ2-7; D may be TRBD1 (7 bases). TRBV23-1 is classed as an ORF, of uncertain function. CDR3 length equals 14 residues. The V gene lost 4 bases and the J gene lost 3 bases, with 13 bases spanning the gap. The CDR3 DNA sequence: TGCGCCAGCAGTCGCAGGGGGACTCACTACGAGCAGTACTTC. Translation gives CASSRRGTHYEQYF.

The CDR3 is CAWKSTGGAYGYTF. Written as DNA, the CDR3 is TGTGCCTGGAAATCGACAGGGGGCGCCTATGGCTACACCTTC. The chain combines TRBV30 with TRBJ1-2; 10 bases are shared with TRBD1. In germline, CDR1 is GTSNPN, CDR2 SVGIG (reference sequence). The CDR3 has 14 amino acids. The ends lost 4 bases at V and 4 bases at J; junction bases unmatched: 6. The whole variable domain, remainder taken from reference TRBV30 and TRBJ1-2, is SQTIHQWPATLVQPVGSPLSLECTVEGTSNPNLYWYRQAAGRGLQLLFYSVGIGQISSEVPQNLSASRPQDRQFILSSKKLLLSDSGFYLCAWKSTGGAYGYTFGSGTRLTVV.

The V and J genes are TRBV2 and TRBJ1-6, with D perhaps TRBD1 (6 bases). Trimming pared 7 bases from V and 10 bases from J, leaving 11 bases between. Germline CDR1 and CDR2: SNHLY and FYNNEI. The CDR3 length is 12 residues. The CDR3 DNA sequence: TGTGCCAGCAACAGGGCGGGGTCACCCCTCCACTTT. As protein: CASNRAGSPLHF.

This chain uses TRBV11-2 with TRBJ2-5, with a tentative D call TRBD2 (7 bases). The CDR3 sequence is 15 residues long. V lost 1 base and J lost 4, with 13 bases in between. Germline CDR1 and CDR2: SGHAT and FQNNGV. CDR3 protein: CASSLAGGEGETQYF. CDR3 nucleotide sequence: TGTGCCAGCAGCTTAGCGGGGGGCGAGGGAGAGACCCAGTACTTC.

The CDR3 coding sequence is TGTGCCAGCGGGGACTCGCGGGGGGCCTACAATGAGCAGTTCTTC. Protein product: CASGDSRGAYNEQFF. The chain joins TRBV6-6 to TRBJ2-1; 8 bases agree with TRBD2. Germline CDR1 and CDR2: MNHNY and SVGAGI (reference sequence). V was clipped by 8 bases and J by 2 bases; unmatched bases: 8. The CDR3 covers 15 residues.